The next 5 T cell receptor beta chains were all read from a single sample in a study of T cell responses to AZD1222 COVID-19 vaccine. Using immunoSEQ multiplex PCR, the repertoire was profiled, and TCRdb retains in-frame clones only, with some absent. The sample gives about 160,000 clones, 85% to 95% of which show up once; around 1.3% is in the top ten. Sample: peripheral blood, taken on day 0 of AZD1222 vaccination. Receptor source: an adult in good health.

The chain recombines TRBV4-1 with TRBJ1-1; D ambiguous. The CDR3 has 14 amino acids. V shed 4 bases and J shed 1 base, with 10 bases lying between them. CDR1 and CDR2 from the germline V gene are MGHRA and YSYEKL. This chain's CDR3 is CASSRQPRNTEAFF. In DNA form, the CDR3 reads TGCGCCAGCAGCCGCCAACCCAGGAACACTGAAGCTTTCTTT.

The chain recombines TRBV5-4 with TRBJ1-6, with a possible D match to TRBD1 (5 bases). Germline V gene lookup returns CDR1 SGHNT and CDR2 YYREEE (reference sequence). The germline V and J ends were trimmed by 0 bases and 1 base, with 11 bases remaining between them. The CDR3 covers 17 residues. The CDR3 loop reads CASSLGTKRSYNSPLHF. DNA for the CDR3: TGTGCCAGCAGCTTGGGGACAAAGAGGTCCTATAATTCACCCCTCCACTTT. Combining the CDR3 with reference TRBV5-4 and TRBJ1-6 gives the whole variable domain ETGVTQSPTHLIKTRGQQVTLRCSSQSGHNTVSWYQQALGQGPQFIFQYYREEENGRGNFPPRFSGLQFPNYSSELNVNALELDDSALYLCASSLGTKRSYNSPLHFGNGTRLTVT.

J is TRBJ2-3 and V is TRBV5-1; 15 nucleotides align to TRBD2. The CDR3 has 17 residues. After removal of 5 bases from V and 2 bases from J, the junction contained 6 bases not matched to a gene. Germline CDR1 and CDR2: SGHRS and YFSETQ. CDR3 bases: TGCGCCAGCAGTCGGACTAGCGGGAGGGCCCCCACAGATACGCAGTATTTT. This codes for CASSRTSGRAPTDTQYF.

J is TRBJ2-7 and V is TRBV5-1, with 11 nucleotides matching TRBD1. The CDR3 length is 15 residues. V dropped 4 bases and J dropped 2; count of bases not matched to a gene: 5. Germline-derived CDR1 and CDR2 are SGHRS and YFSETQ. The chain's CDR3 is CASSLGTGGTYEQYV. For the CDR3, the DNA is TGCGCCAGCAGCCTAGGGACAGGGGGGACCTACGAGCAGTACGTC.

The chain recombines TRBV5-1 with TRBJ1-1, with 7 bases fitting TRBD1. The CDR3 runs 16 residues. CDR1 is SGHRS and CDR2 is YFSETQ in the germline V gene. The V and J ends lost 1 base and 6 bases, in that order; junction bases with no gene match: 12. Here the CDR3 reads CASSLFQGELTPEAFF. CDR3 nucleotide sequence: TGCGCCAGCAGCTTGTTTCAGGGGGAACTAACGCCTGAAGCTTTCTTT.